This T cell receptor beta chain was observed in a study of T cell responses to AZD1222 COVID-19 vaccine. CDR3 length: 12 residues. Trimming took off 5 bases at V and 8 bases at J, with 11 bases between the two ends. From germline, CDR1 is SGHTA and CDR2 FQGTGA. Turning to this clone: What it recognizes is unknown.

Study-level points and caveats: Spike regions recognized by vaccine-associated CD4 TCRs spanned the protein, led by 160-218 and 743-854. The peak T cell response came first, and repertoires were sampled only after it.

Samples with a second dose at about 4 or about 12 weeks were pooled together. The repertoire was sequenced with immunoSEQ multiplex PCR; TCRdb's copy has only in-frame clones and lacks some. This table has tens of thousands of clones, around nine tenths appearing once. The material sequenced was peripheral blood, taken 28 days after the second AZD1222 dose. The receptor comes from an adult who received the AZD1222 COVID-19 vaccine. The rearrangement links TRBV7-3 to TRBJ2-3; D may correspond to TRBD1 or TRBD2 (5 bases each). The CDR3 nucleotides are TGTGCCAGCAGCGAGGGGTCGGGTACGCAGTATTTT. As protein: CASSEGSGTQYF.